This T cell receptor (beta chain) is drawn from a study of cytotoxic CD8 clonotypes in ibrutinib-treated CLL. Study-level information: Response samples followed a median about twelve months of treatment, range 6 to 36. Study-wide results and caveats: Circulating CD8+ T-cell counts were tracked by baseline clonality, which exceeded that of age-matched healthy donors.

This CDR3 has 15 amino acids. Trimming shortened V by 5 bases and J by 3 bases, and 17 bases separated the two germline ends. Germline V gives CDR1 SGHAT, CDR2 FQNNGV. In regard to this clone: Its antigen remains unknown.

This table comes from immunoSEQ multiplex PCR, and its TCRdb copy is limited to in-frame clones, with some not included. The data show roughly 180,000 clones, over 60% seen once. V and J are TRBV11-2 and TRBJ2-7; the D call may be TRBD1 or TRBD2 (5 bases each). This material consisted of PBMCs, taken after 24 months of ibrutinib treatment. The TCR originated in a human donor with chronic lymphocytic leukemia. The DNA of the CDR3 is TGTGCCAGCAGCAACCTCTCGGGGACCTACTACGAGCAGTACTTC. Protein: CASSNLSGTYYEQYF. The full variable domain, in which reference TRBV11-2 and TRBJ2-7 provide the parts outside the CDR3, is EAGVAQSPRYKIIEKRQSVAFWCNPISGHATLYWYQQILGQGPKLLIQFQNNGVVDDSQLPKDRFSAERLKGVDSTLKIQPAKLEDSAVYLCASSNLSGTYYEQYFGPGTRLTVT.